These T cell receptor beta chains were read from a single sample in a study of control samples from healthy donors and cancer patients. Sequencing used immunoSEQ multiplex PCR; TCRdb keeps in-frame clones, though not all of them. The sample carries 130,000 to 150,000 clones, around nine tenths recorded once. Sequencing used blood. These receptors were collected from a woman in her 30s in good health. Each CDR3 is given with its conserved first and last residue.

cdr3_aa | j_call | v_call
CASSRDSQETQYF | TRBJ2-5 | TRBV10-2
CASSYRQVHQPQHF | TRBJ1-5 | TRBV6-5
CASSPHRNQPQHF | TRBJ1-5 | TRBV18
CSASKPGTGGAYSTGELFF | TRBJ2-2 | TRBV20-1
CASSPGQGSLHF | TRBJ1-6 | TRBV18
CASSYGTGYGYTF | TRBJ1-2 | TRBV27
CASSYTIADTQYF | TRBJ2-3 | TRBV6-5
CASSQINEGLDTQYF | TRBJ2-3 | TRBV3-1/TRBV3-2
CASSLEGDRSYEQYF | TRBJ2-7 | TRBV27
CASSLDRERGYTF | TRBJ1-2 | TRBV13
CASSLLRDNQPQHF | TRBJ1-5 | TRBV28
CATNNQIANYGYTF | TRBJ1-2 | TRBV24-1
CASSTVTTNTGELFF | TRBJ2-2 | TRBV5-1
CASRRTVSGNTIYF | TRBJ1-3 | TRBV3-1/TRBV3-2
CATRRADRAGNQPQHF | TRBJ1-5 | TRBV24-1
CASTQEQGANYGYTF | TRBJ1-2 | TRBV6-5
CASSPRGGLNTEAFF | TRBJ1-1 | TRBV6-6
CASSLGPGDSPLHF | TRBJ1-6 | TRBV16
CASSPGGGLPDTQYF | TRBJ2-3 | TRBV7-7
CAISESRQPQHF | TRBJ1-5 | TRBV10-3
CASSIDGGFDGYEQYF | TRBJ2-7 | TRBV19
CASSVASGQGSEQYF | TRBJ2-7 | TRBV9
CASSSLGQGLNEKLFF | TRBJ1-4 | TRBV5-1
CASSVVDTQYF | TRBJ2-3 | TRBV9
CASSLEGGTSREQFF | TRBJ2-1 | TRBV7-2
CASSEHTGPSGNTIYF | TRBJ1-3 | TRBV2
CASGLGGNTEAFF | TRBJ1-1 | TRBV12-5
CAISEAQRGGGQFF | TRBJ2-1 | TRBV10-3
CAWSVLRTGELFF | TRBJ2-2 | TRBV30
CASSRDRGFYGYTF | TRBJ1-2 | TRBV19
CASSPGTSGKVSSYNEQFF | TRBJ2-1 | TRBV3-1/TRBV3-2
CASSRRQGVVSGANVLTF | TRBJ2-6 | TRBV5-4
CASSVSGTGATDTQYF | TRBJ2-3 | TRBV5-1
CASSVFSAGRNEQFF | TRBJ2-1 | TRBV9
CASSLQGNQPQHF | TRBJ1-5 | TRBV28
CASSPGGQGDTQYF | TRBJ2-3 | TRBV9
CAGGQGGADTQYF | TRBJ2-3 | TRBV19
CASSSRQGAIYEQFF | TRBJ2-1 | TRBV5-1
CASSIGANSYEQYF | TRBJ2-7 | TRBV19
CASSWGLANEQFF | TRBJ2-1 | TRBV7-2
CASSAGQGANYGYTF | TRBJ1-2 | TRBV5-4